The source of this T cell receptor beta chain is a study of shared clonotypes between healthy human individuals (dated by TCRdb to between 2020 and 2021). With regard to the full study: The cohort comprised two women and three men aged 18 to 49 years. For each donor, CD4 naive and CD4 memory were each given three plates, CD8 naive was given two plates, and CD8 memory was given one plate. Each donor's leukapheresis produced roughly between roughly 0.94 and 9.5 billion PBMCs. Blood TCR repertoires of about 5 healthy adults were deeply sequenced to estimate repertoire size and the extent of clonotype sharing between individuals. Different laboratories and diverse techniques were used to prepare libraries and sequence TCR repertoires, to increase sequencing depth and limit assay-specific biases. Study-level results and caveats: Across four donors, around 5% of naive CD4, roughly 3.8% of naive CD8, approximately 2.5% of memory CD4, and around 0.4% of memory CD8 clonotypes were shared. Pairwise subsampling indicated that sequencing depth was expected to affect the degree of clonotype sharing among donors. Sampling was limited to blood, and TCR repertoires in tissue likely differ from TCR repertoires in blood. Compared with non-shared clonotypes, clonotypes shared by all four sorted-subset donors had higher generation probabilities. Even with the large sequencing depth, rarefaction of the sorted-subset datasets indicated that sequencing was incomplete. The genetic and exposure-history diversity represented was limited by the small number of donors. Estimated clonotype richness was generally larger for naive than for memory subsets.

Using the deep immunoSEQ assay, TCR CDR3 regions were amplified from genomic DNA by multiplex PCR. Extracted genomic DNA from each cell subset was spread evenly across all wells of several immunoSEQ 96-well plates, with each plate serving as a replicate. Each replicate PCR for sorted subsets received around 0.2 ug genomic DNA, equal to about 29,000 T cell genomes. Purified libraries were measured with a Qubit 3.0 fluorometer, size-checked on a Bioanalyzer 2100, and measured again with the KAPA Library Quantification kit. A separate single-read 150-cycle Illumina NextSeq 550 flow cell was used to sequence each immunoSEQ 96-well plate. Processing in the source paper ran as follows. The immunoSEQ output contained only junctional sequences without quality scores, so filtering could not match that applied to full-length reads. To assign V/J genes and CDR3, sequences were annotated using PyIR, a Python wrapper for IgBLAST v1.9, with IMGT germline references. Any read was removed if the V/J assignment was weak (E-value above 1e-6), the CDR3 was missing, or the read contained stop codons, out-of-frame junctions, or ambiguous translated residues. V3J clonotypes were defined as sequences sharing an identical inferred V gene, J gene, and CDR3 amino acid sequence. Percentage overlap between repertoires was computed as shared unique clonotypes divided by the size of the smaller repertoire. Repertoire richness was assessed with RTK rarefaction, the Chao1 estimator, and Recon v2.1 estimates of unobserved clonotypes. Generation probabilities were computed with OLGA for all TCRbeta clonotypes obtained by the gDNA method from a few donors. This immuneACCESS table, as held by TCRdb, lists in-frame sequences with V and J called but not all clones. Of the missing ones, under half trace to an unresolved V gene in checked studies; the others have no known cause. V and J calls and clone size are as listed in that table; D and trimming were resolved from the DNA. For this sample there are about 2.5 million clones; 85% to 95% appear just once. Clones ranked in the top ten supply around 0.35% of the sample.

Healthy HIV-negative adults with no recently reported acute infections or vaccinations were included as donors. All donors were Caucasian adults living in Nashville, Tennessee, USA. Magnetic negative selection was used to enrich CD4+ T cells, after which naive cells were positively selected on CD45RA and the negative fraction became the memory subset. Blood was collected by leukapheresis, and PBMCs were isolated by Ficoll-Histopaque density gradient centrifugation and then cryopreserved in liquid nitrogen vapor phase. Analytical flow cytometry was used to check the purity and quantity of each magnetically sorted T cell population. Each sorted fraction had its genomic DNA isolated and then quantified by UV absorbance on a Nanodrop 2000c. Reading the germline V gene gives CDR1 SGDLS and CDR2 YYNGEE. V is clipped by 5 bases and J by 2 bases, and the sequence between their germline boundaries is 10 bases long. From cysteine to phenylalanine, the CDR3 is 13 amino acids long. The retained sequence is limited to the CDR3, 39 bases, with the frame set at the first base.

Turning to this clone: Its antigen is unknown. No base quality information exists; no much larger clone differs at one position.

The sample taken for sequencing was naive CD4+ T cells from PBMCs. The sample's cell subset or site label is to be understood as: CD45RA+ positively selected. The V and J segments used are TRBV9 and TRBJ1-1, with the D gene too uncertain to name. The receptor's source is a young man in good health. Some clones in this sample may be carry-over from other donors' samples. The sequenced DNA is TGTGCCAGCAGTCTCAGGAGAAACACTGAAGCTTTCTTT. Translated, this gives CASSLRRNTEAFF. The full variable domain, completed from the reference TRBV9 and TRBJ1-1 proteins outside the CDR3, reads DSGVTQTPKHLITATGQRVTLRCSPRSGDLSVYWYQQSLDQGLQFLIQYYNGEERAKGNILERFSAQQFPDLHSELNLSSLELGDSALYFCASSLRRNTEAFFGQGTRLTVV.